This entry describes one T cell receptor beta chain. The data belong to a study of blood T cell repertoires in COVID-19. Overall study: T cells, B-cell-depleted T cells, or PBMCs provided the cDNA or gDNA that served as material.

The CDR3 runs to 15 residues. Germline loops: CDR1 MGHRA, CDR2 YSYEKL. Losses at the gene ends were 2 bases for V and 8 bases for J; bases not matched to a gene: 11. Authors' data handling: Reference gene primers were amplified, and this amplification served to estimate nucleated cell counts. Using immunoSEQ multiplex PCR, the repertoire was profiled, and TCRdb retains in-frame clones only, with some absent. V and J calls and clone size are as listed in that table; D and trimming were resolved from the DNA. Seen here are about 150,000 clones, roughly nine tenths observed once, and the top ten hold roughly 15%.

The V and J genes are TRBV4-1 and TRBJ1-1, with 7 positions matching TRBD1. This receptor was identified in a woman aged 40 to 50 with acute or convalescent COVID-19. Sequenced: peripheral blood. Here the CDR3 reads CASSQPKGQDREAFF. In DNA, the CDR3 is TGCGCCAGCAGCCAACCGAAAGGACAGGATCGGGAAGCTTTCTTT.